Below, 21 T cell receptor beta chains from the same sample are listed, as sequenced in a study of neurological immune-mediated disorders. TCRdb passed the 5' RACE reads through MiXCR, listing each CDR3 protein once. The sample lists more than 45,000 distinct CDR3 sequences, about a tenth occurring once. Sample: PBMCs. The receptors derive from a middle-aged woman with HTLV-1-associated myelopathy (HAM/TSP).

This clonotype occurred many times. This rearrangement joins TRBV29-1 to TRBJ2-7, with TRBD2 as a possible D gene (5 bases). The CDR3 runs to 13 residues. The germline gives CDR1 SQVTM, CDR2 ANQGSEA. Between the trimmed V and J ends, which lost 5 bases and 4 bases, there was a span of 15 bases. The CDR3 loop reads CSVSGATGYEQYF. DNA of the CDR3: TGCAGCGTTAGCGGAGCGACCGGTTACGAGCAGTACTTC.

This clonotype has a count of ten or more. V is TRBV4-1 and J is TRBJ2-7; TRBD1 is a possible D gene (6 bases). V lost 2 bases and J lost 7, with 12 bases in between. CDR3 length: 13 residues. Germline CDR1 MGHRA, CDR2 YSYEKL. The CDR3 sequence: CASSQTGFGEQYF. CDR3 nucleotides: TGCGCCAGCAGCCAAACAGGGTTCGGAGAGCAGTACTTC.

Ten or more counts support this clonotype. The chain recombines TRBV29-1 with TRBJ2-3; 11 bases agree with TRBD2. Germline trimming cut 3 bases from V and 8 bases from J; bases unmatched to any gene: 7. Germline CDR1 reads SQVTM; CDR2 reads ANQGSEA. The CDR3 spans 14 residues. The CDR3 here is CSVDSGGAGSTQYF. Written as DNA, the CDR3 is TGCAGCGTTGATAGCGGGGGGGCCGGGAGTACGCAGTATTTT.

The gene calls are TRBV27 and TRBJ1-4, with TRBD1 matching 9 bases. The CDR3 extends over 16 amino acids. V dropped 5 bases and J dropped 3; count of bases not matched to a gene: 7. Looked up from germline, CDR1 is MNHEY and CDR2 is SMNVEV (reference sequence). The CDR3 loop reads CASSHGQGRANEKLFF. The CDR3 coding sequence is TGTGCCAGCAGTCACGGACAGGGGAGGGCTAATGAAAAACTGTTTTTT.

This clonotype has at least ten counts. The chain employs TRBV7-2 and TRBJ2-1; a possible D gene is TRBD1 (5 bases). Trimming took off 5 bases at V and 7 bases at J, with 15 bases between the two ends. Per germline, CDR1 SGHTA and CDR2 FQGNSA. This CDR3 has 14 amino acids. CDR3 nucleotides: TGTGCCAGCAGCCCTAGGGGCACTCGGAATGAGCAGTTCTTC. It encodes CASSPRGTRNEQFF.

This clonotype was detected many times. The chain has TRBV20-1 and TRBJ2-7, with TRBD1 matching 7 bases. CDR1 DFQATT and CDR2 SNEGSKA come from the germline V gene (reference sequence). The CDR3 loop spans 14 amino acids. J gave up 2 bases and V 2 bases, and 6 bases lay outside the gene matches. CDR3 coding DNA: TGCAGTGCTAGACCCCGACAGGGAGCCTACGAGCAGTACTTC. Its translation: CSARPRQGAYEQYF.

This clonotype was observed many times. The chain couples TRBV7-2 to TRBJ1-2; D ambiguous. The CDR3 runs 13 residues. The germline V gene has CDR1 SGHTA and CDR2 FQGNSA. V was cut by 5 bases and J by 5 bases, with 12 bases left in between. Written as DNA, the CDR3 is TGTGCCAGCAGCCCGCGGGGAAGATATGGCTACACCTTC. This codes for CASSPRGRYGYTF.

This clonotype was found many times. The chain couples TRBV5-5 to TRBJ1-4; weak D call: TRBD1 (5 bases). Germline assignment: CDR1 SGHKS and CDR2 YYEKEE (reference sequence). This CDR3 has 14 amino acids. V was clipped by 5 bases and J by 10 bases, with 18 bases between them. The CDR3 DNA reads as TGTGCCAGCAGAAGCCCGGGCAGGGAGGGAAAACTGTTTTTT. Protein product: CASRSPGREGKLFF.

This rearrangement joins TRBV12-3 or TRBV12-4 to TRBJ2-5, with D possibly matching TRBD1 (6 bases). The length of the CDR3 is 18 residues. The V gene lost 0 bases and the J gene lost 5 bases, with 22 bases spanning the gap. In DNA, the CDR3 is TGTGCCAGCAGTTTAGCCACCTGGGGGACAAACCCGCGGGAGACCCAGTACTTC. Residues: CASSLATWGTNPRETQYF.

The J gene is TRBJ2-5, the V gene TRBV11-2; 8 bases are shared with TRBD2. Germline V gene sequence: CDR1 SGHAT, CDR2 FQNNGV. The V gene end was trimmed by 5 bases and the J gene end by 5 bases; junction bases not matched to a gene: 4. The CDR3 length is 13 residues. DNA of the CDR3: TGTGCCAGCAGCCCGAAGCGGGGGGAGACCCAGTACTTC. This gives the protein CASSPKRGETQYF.

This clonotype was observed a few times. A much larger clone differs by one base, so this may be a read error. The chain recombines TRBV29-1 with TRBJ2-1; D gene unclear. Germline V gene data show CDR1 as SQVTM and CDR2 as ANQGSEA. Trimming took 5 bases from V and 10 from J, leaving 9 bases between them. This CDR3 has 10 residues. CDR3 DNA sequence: TGCAGCGTTAAGGGCAAGGAGCAGTTCTTC. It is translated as CSVKGKEQFF.

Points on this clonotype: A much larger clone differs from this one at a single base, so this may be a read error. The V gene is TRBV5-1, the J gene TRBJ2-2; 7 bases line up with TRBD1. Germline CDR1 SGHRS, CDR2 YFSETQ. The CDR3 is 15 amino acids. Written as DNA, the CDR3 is TGCACCAGCAGCTCAAACAGGGGAAACACCGGGGAGCTGTTTTTT. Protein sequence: CTSSSNRGNTGELFF.

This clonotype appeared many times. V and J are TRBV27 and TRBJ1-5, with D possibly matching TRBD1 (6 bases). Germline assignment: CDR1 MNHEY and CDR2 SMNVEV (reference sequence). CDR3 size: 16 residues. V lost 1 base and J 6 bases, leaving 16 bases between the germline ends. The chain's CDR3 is CASSLLSGALGQPQHF. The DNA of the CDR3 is TGTGCCAGCAGTTTATTATCGGGGGCGCTGGGTCAGCCCCAGCATTTT.

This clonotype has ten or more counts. The CDR3 here is CSARDVGGGAENEQFF. The CDR3 DNA reads as TGCAGTGCTAGAGATGTAGGCGGGGGGGCCGAGAATGAGCAGTTCTTC. The chain employs TRBV20-1 and TRBJ2-1; 9 nucleotides match TRBD2. V was clipped by 0 bases and J by 7 bases; unmatched bases: 10. Germline V lookup: CDR1 DFQATT, CDR2 SNEGSKA (reference sequence). The CDR3 length is 16 residues.

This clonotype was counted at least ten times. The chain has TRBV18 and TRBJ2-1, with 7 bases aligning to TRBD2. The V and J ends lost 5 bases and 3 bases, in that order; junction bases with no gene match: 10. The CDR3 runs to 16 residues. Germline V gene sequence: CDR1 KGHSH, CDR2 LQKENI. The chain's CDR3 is CASSSTEAGIYNEQFF. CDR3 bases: TGTGCCAGCTCATCCACTGAAGCGGGGATCTACAATGAGCAGTTCTTC. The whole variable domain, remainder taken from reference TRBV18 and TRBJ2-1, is NAGVMQNPRHLVRRRGQEARLRCSPMKGHSHVYWYRQLPEEGLKFMVYLQKENIIDESGMPKERFSAEFPKEGPSILRIQQVVRGDSAAYFCASSSTEAGIYNEQFFGPGTRLTVL.

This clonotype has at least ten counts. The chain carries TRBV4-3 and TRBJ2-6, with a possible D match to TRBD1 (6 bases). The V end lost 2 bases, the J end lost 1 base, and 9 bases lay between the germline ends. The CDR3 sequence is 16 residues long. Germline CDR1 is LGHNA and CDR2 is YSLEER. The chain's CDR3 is CASSQKTGSGANVLTF. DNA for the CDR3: TGCGCCAGCAGCCAAAAAACAGGGTCTGGGGCCAACGTCCTGACTTTC.

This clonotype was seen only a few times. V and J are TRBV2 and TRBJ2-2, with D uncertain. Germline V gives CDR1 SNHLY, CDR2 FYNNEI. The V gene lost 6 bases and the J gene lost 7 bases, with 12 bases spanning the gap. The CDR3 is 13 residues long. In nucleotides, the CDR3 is TGTGCCAGCAGAGCGACTCCGCACGGGGAGCTGTTTTTT. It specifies CASRATPHGELFF.

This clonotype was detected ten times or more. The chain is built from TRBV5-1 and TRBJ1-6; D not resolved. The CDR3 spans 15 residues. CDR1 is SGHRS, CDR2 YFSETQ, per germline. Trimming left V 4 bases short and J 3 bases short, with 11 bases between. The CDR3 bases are TGCGCCAGCAGCAAACTTTCCGACTATAATTCACCCCTCCACTTT. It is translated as CASSKLSDYNSPLHF.

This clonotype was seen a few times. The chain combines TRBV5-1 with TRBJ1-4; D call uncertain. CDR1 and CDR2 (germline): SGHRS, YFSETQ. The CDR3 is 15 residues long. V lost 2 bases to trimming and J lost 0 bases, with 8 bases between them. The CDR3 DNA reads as TGCGCCAGCAGCTTATACGGGGCAACTAATGAAAAACTGTTTTTT. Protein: CASSLYGATNEKLFF. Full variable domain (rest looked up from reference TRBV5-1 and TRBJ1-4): KAGVTQTPRYLIKTRGQQVTLSCSPISGHRSVSWYQQTPGQGLQFLFEYFSETQRNKGNFPGRFSGRQFSNSRSEMNVSTLELGDSALYLCASSLYGATNEKLFFGSGTQLSVL.

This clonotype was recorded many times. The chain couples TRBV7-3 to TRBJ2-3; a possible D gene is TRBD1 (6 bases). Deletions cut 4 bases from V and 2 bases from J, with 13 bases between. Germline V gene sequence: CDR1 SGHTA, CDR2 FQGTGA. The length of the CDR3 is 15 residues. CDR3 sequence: CASSSGTYNTDTQYF. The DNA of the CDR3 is TGTGCCAGCAGCTCGGGGACATACAACACAGATACGCAGTATTTT.

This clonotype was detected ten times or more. DNA of the CDR3: TGCGCCAGCAGCCAAGAAGCGGGGGCCTACACAGATACGCAGTATTTT. Protein sequence: CASSQEAGAYTDTQYF. The chain has TRBV4-3 and TRBJ2-3; 8 positions match TRBD2. V trimming: 0 bases; J trimming: 2 bases; junction bases outside the gene matches: 4. Germline CDR1 LGHNA, CDR2 YSLEER. The CDR3 length is 16 residues.